The rows below give T cell receptor beta chains drawn from one sample of a study of T-cell reconstitution after alpha-beta-depleted transplantation in children. Each CDR3 protein is one row after TCRdb ran MiXCR on the PCR reads. Of roughly 300,000 distinct CDR3 sequences listed, 9.9% are singletons. The source material was PBMCs from the stem cell graft donor, sampled from the stem cell graft. The receptor set was obtained from a human donor who donated a stem cell graft to a child with SCID. Both conserved end residues are part of each CDR3. A D gene is named only where the DNA matches it firmly. Size values are once, few and many counts, or a class for expanded clones, and some rows have none.

NA	NA	TRBJ2-1	TRBV3-1	TGTGCCAGCAGCCAAGCCGTTGAGCAGTTCTTC	CASSQAVEQFF
once	TRBD1	TRBJ2-5	TRBV5-1	TGCGCCACCAGCTTGTCCACCGGGACAGGGTTCCAAGAGACCCAGTACTTC	CATSLSTGTGFQETQYF
few	TRBD1	TRBJ2-3	TRBV29-1	TGCAGCGTTGAAGGGGGGACAGGGGGATACACAGATACGCAGTATTTT	CSVEGGTGGYTDTQYF
few	NA	TRBJ2-4	TRBV18	TGTGCCAGCTCACCAGGGGATGGGGCCAAAAACATTCAGTACTTC	CASSPGDGAKNIQYF
many	NA	TRBJ1-1	TRBV20-1	TGCAGTGCTAGAGGTTCCGATTCAGGGAACCCTGAAGCTTTCTTT	CSARGSDSGNPEAFF
NA	TRBD1	TRBJ2-7	TRBV20-1	TGCAGTGCTAGAGATCCAGGACAGGTCTACGAGCAGTACTTC	CSARDPGQVYEQYF
many	NA	TRBJ2-1	TRBV11-3	TGTGCCAGCAGCTCGGGACAACCCTACAATGAGCAGTTCTTC	CASSSGQPYNEQFF
few	NA	TRBJ2-3	TRBV5-1	TGCGCCAGCAGTGAACTTCGGACGGCTAGCACAGATACGCAGTATTTT	CASSELRTASTDTQYF
few	TRBD2	TRBJ2-3	TRBV14	TGTGCCAGCAGCCAAGAGTGGGCTAGCGGGGGGGCCCAAGATACGCAGTATTTT	CASSQEWASGGAQDTQYF
NA	TRBD1	TRBJ2-3	TRBV20-1	TGCAGTGCTAGGGGACAGGGGGCAATGGATACGCAGTATTTT	CSARGQGAMDTQYF
few	NA	TRBJ1-1	TRBV6-5	TGTGCCAGCAGTTATTGGGTCAAAGGGCCAACGGTTGAAGCTTTCTTT	CASSYWVKGPTVEAFF
NA	NA	TRBJ2-2	TRBV6-1	TGTGCCAGCAGGGACACCTCGGACACCGGGGAGCTGTTTTTT	CASRDTSDTGELFF
many	NA	TRBJ2-5	TRBV4-1	TGCGCCAGCAGCCCCTCGGGCCTACACGGAGAGACCCAGTACTTC	CASSPSGLHGETQYF
few	TRBD1	TRBJ1-2	TRBV15	TGTGCCACCAGCAGCGGGACAGGGGTACATGGCTACACCTTC	CATSSGTGVHGYTF
NA	NA	TRBJ2-3	TRBV5-5	TGTGCCAGCAGCGTCTCCCAGGTTTCAGATACGCAGTATTTT	CASSVSQVSDTQYF
many	TRBD2	TRBJ2-5	TRBV9	TGTGCCAGCAGCTCCGGACTAGAAGAGACCCAGTACTTC	CASSSGLEETQYF
NA	TRBD2	TRBJ2-7	TRBV3-1	TGTGCCAGCAGCCTCCGGACTAGCGGGGGCTTCTACTCCTACGAGCAGTACTTC	CASSLRTSGGFYSYEQYF
NA	NA	TRBJ2-1	TRBV7-6	TGTGCCAGCAGCAACCCCTTGGCTAGCCATGAGCAGTTCTTC	CASSNPLASHEQFF
few	NA	TRBJ1-1	TRBV7-8	TGTGCCAGCAGCTTAGCGGGGGCAGCCACTGAAGCTTTCTTT	CASSLAGAATEAFF
NA	NA	TRBJ1-2	TRBV27	TGTGCCAGCAGTTTCACGACAGGTTTTAGTGGCTACACCTTC	CASSFTTGFSGYTF
few	TRBD1	TRBJ2-3	TRBV5-1	TGCGCCAGCAGCTCAGGACAGGGGGCGAGTAACACAGATACGCAGTATTTT	CASSSGQGASNTDTQYF
NA	NA	TRBJ1-1	TRBV2	TGTGCCAGCAGTGCCAGACCCCTGAACACTGAAGCTTTCTTT	CASSARPLNTEAFF
few	NA	TRBJ2-3	TRBV5-1	TGCGCCAGCAGCTTGGAGGGTAAGGGCACAGATACGCAGTATTTT	CASSLEGKGTDTQYF
few	NA	TRBJ2-7	TRBV5-1	TGCGCCAGCAGCCCCATTCCCGGAGGGAGCTCCTACGAGCAGTACTTC	CASSPIPGGSSYEQYF
many	NA	TRBJ1-4	TRBV5-1	TGCGCCAGCAGCCCGTTGGAATACAACAATGAAAAACTGTTTTTT	CASSPLEYNNEKLFF
many	NA	TRBJ2-3	TRBV5-1	TGCGCCAGCAGCTTAAGGGGGGCAGATACGCAGTATTTT	CASSLRGADTQYF
few	NA	TRBJ2-7	TRBV5-1	TGCGCCAGCAGCTTGGAAATTGCGGCAGGGGCGGACGAGCAGTACTTC	CASSLEIAAGADEQYF
NA	NA	TRBJ1-6	TRBV28	TGTGCCAGCAGTTACGAGAATTCACCCCTCCACTTT	CASSYENSPLHF
NA	NA	TRBJ1-1	TRBV5-1	TGCGCCAGCAGCCCCGGACAGTCGAACACTGAAGCTTTCTTT	CASSPGQSNTEAFF
many	TRBD2	TRBJ2-5	TRBV3-1	TGTGCCAGCAGCCAAGGCATAGCGGGGGTATGGGAGACCCAGTACTTC	CASSQGIAGVWETQYF
NA	NA	TRBJ1-3	TRBV20-1	TGCAGTGCGGAGGGGGACCGAAACACCATATATTTT	CSAEGDRNTIYF
many	NA	TRBJ2-3	TRBV12-3/TRBV12-4	TGTTCGAGTGGGGGTGATACTGATACGCAGTATTTT	CSSGGDTDTQYF
few	TRBD2	TRBJ2-1	TRBV11-2	TGTGCCAGCAGCTTAGTGGGGACTAGCGTCTTCAGCTCCTACAATGAGCAGTTCTTC	CASSLVGTSVFSSYNEQFF
many	NA	TRBJ1-4	TRBV9	TGTGCCAGCAGCTACCGGGGAGCGGGTAATGAAAAACTGTTTTTT	CASSYRGAGNEKLFF
once	NA	TRBJ2-5	TRBV12-3/TRBV12-4	TGTGCCAGCAGTACCCTATCCGACAGGCGAAGGGGGAGAGAGACCCAGTACTTC	CASSTLSDRRRGRETQYF
few	NA	TRBJ1-2	TRBV10-3	TGTGCCATCAGTGACCGTGGACAGATCTATGGCTACACCTTC	CAISDRGQIYGYTF
NA	TRBD1	TRBJ2-7	TRBV5-1	TGCGCCAGCAGCTTGGCCGGTGGACAGGAGTTACCCTACGAGCAGTACTTC	CASSLAGGQELPYEQYF
many	NA	TRBJ1-5	TRBV12-3/TRBV12-4	TGTGCCAGCAGTTACCTTATAGGGGATCAGCCCCAGCATTTT	CASSYLIGDQPQHF
few	TRBD2	TRBJ2-1	TRBV24-1	TGTGCCACCAGTGATCCGACTAGCGGGGAGCAGTTCTTC	CATSDPTSGEQFF
NA	NA	TRBJ2-1	TRBV5-1	TGCGCCAGCAGCTTGGCCAACAGCTACAATGAGCAGTTCTTC	CASSLANSYNEQFF
many	TRBD1	TRBJ2-5	TRBV7-9	TGTGCCAGCAGCTTAGGGGACAGGGGGCCCGTAGAGACCCAGTACTTC	CASSLGDRGPVETQYF
few	NA	TRBJ2-1	TRBV5-4	TGTGCCAGCAGCGCTACAGGGATGGGCAATGAGCAGTTCTTC	CASSATGMGNEQFF
NA	NA	TRBJ2-1	TRBV10-1	TGCGCCAGCAGTGGGGTCAGTTACAATGAGCAGTTCTTC	CASSGVSYNEQFF
few	NA	TRBJ1-1	TRBV20-1	TGCAGTGAGAACAGGAACACTGAAGCTTTCTTT	CSENRNTEAFF
few	TRBD1	TRBJ2-7	TRBV20-1	TGCAGTGCCACCCGGGACAGGGGGCAATACGAGCAGTACTTC	CSATRDRGQYEQYF
NA	TRBD2	TRBJ2-7	TRBV7-2	TGTGCCAGCAGCTTAGCGGGACTAGCGGGGGGCTACGAGCAGTACTTC	CASSLAGLAGGYEQYF